The 23 T cell receptor beta chains given below trace back to one sample, sequenced in a study of memory CD4+ T cells and cytomegalovirus serostatus. The data were produced by immunoSEQ multiplex PCR, yet TCRdb's version contains in-frame clones alone and is incomplete. The sample carries nearly 50,000 clones, approximately 78% recorded once. The sort gate was single viable CD3+CD4+CD8-CD45RO+ cells for memory CD4+ T cells. The sequencing sample was made of memory CD4+ T cells from blood. The receptors shown here come from an adult in good health and CMV-seronegative.

This clone appeared a few times. CDR3 DNA: TGTGCCAGCAGTGAAGTGGGGGGCTCGGGGCCCGGAAACACCATATATTTT. Encoded protein: CASSEVGGSGPGNTIYF. The V gene is TRBV6-1, the J gene TRBJ1-3, with D tentatively TRBD1 (6 bases). The CDR3 is made up of 17 amino acids. Germline-derived CDR1 and CDR2 are MNHNS and SASEGT. V dropped 1 base and J dropped 4 bases, with 17 bases sitting between them.

This chain links TRBV11-2 with TRBJ1-5; TRBD1 might be the D (5 bases). The germline V gene has CDR1 SGHAT and CDR2 FQNNGV. Trimming removed 6 bases at V and 3 bases at J, with 9 bases between. The CDR3 totals 13 residues. The CDR3 sequence: CASSSDNNQPQHF. Here the CDR3 DNA reads TGTGCCAGCAGTTCGGACAACAATCAGCCCCAGCATTTT. The full variable domain, with the rest looked up from reference TRBV11-2 and TRBJ1-5, is EAGVAQSPRYKIIEKRQSVAFWCNPISGHATLYWYQQILGQGPKLLIQFQNNGVVDDSQLPKDRFSAERLKGVDSTLKIQPAKLEDSAVYLCASSSDNNQPQHFGDGTRLSIL.

The J gene is TRBJ1-4, the V gene TRBV18; D might be TRBD1 (6 bases). The germline gives CDR1 KGHSH, CDR2 LQKENI. Trimming left V 4 bases short and J 4 bases short, with 7 bases between. CDR3 size: 13 residues. CDR3 region: CASSQDSNEKLFF. For the CDR3, the DNA is TGTGCCAGCTCACAGGACAGTAATGAAAAACTGTTTTTT.

The CDR3 loop is CASSLRINQPQHF. CDR3 sequence (DNA): TGTGCCAGCAGCCTCAGAATCAATCAGCCCCAGCATTTT. This chain connects TRBV7-2 to TRBJ1-5, with unresolved D. There are 13 residues in the CDR3. Germline loops: CDR1 SGHTA, CDR2 FQGNSA. V lost 5 bases, J lost 3 bases, and 8 bases lay in between.

The CDR3 reads CASSLGQGVDGYTF. In DNA form, the CDR3 reads TGTGCCAGCAGTTTAGGACAGGGGGTAGATGGCTACACCTTC. This chain links TRBV28 with TRBJ1-2; 10 nucleotides line up with TRBD1. The germline CDR1 and CDR2 sequences are MDHEN and SYDVKM. With 2 bases clipped from V and 6 bases from J, the junction kept 3 bases outside the gene matches. The CDR3 sequence is 14 residues long.

This chain links TRBV19 with TRBJ1-1; 8 positions match TRBD1. The CDR3 is 15 residues long. The germline V gene encodes CDR1 LNHDA and CDR2 SQIVND (reference sequence). V trimming: 7 bases; J trimming: 1 base; junction bases outside the gene matches: 8. This CDR3 is CASNLRTGWNTEAFF. As DNA, the CDR3 is TGTGCCAGTAACCTGAGGACAGGGTGGAACACTGAAGCTTTCTTT.

The genes are TRBV5-6 and TRBJ1-4, with 8 bases aligning to TRBD1. Germline V gene data show CDR1 as SGHDT and CDR2 as YYEEEE. This CDR3 comprises 14 residues. V shed 2 bases, J shed 8 bases, and the junction held 5 bases outside the gene matches. CDR3 amino acids: CASSLRQGREKLFF. CDR3 sequence (DNA): TGTGCCAGCAGCTTACGACAGGGGCGGGAAAAACTGTTTTTT.

This clone appeared once. This chain links TRBV27 with TRBJ2-7; the match to TRBD1 covers 7 bases. V shed 3 bases, J shed 3 bases, and the junction held 5 bases outside the gene matches. This CDR3 is built from 14 residues. Germline values: CDR1 MNHEY, CDR2 SMNVEV (reference sequence). This chain's CDR3 is CASSFGGQFYEQYF. The CDR3 DNA follows: TGTGCCAGCAGTTTTGGGGGACAGTTCTACGAGCAGTACTTC.

The CDR3, as DNA: TGTGCCAGCAGTGAATTTGGTCGCCTCGGGGGTTTCCAAGAGACCCAGTACTTC. Residues: CASSEFGRLGGFQETQYF. V and J are TRBV25-1 and TRBJ2-5; D is possibly TRBD2 (6 bases). V dropped 1 base and J dropped 1 base, with 19 bases sitting between them. The germline CDR1 and CDR2 sequences are MGHDK and SYGVNS. The CDR3 totals 18 residues.

This chain connects TRBV5-1 to TRBJ2-4; either TRBD1 or TRBD2 may supply D (5 bases each). V shed 0 bases and J shed 0 bases, with 13 bases lying between them. Germline V CDR1 and CDR2: SGHRS, YFSETQ. The CDR3 extends over 17 amino acids. The DNA for the CDR3 is TGCGCCAGCAGCTTGGGGTCCGAGGGGCTAGCCAAAAACATTCAGTACTTC. Translating gives CASSLGSEGLAKNIQYF.

Only one count was recorded for this clone. This chain uses TRBV28 with TRBJ2-1; 14 bases map to TRBD2. CDR1 MDHEN and CDR2 SYDVKM come from the germline V gene. This CDR3 spans 16 amino acids. Trimming took 4 bases from V and 8 from J; bases not matched to a gene: 7. The CDR3 DNA reads as TGTGCCAGCAGTTCAGGGACTAGCGGGAGTACCCATGAGCAGTTCTTC. This codes for CASSSGTSGSTHEQFF.

The chain carries TRBV19 and TRBJ1-2; TRBD1 is a possible D gene (6 bases). V was trimmed by 5 bases and J by 2 bases, leaving 15 bases between them. The CDR3 covers 15 residues. Per germline, CDR1 LNHDA and CDR2 SQIVND (reference sequence). The CDR3 protein is CASSESTGANYGYTF. The CDR3 DNA reads as TGTGCCAGTAGTGAATCGACAGGTGCCAACTATGGCTACACCTTC.

This CDR3 is CASSFSDRGVSEKLFF. The CDR3 DNA sequence: TGCGCCAGCAGCTTTTCTGACAGGGGGGTTAGTGAAAAACTGTTTTTT. This sequence joins TRBV5-1 and TRBJ1-4; TRBD1 matches 9 bases. Trimming cost V 2 bases and J 7 bases; bases outside gene matches: 9. The CDR3 has 16 amino acids. Germline V gives CDR1 SGHRS, CDR2 YFSETQ.

This clone is a singleton in its sample. This sequence joins TRBV30 and TRBJ2-7, with TRBD2 identical over 10 bases. CDR3 length: 15 amino acids. The V gene's germline CDR1 is GTSNPN and CDR2 SVGIG (reference sequence). V trimming: 2 bases; J trimming: 10 bases; junction bases outside the gene matches: 14. CDR3 amino acids: CAWSSGLAGASGQYF. Here the CDR3 DNA reads TGTGCCTGGAGTTCAGGTCTAGCGGGAGCGTCAGGCCAGTACTTC.

The gene calls are TRBV9 and TRBJ1-1; no clear D. This CDR3 spans 13 amino acids. Germline V gene lookup returns CDR1 SGDLS and CDR2 YYNGEE. V lost 3 bases to trimming and J lost 4 bases, with 10 bases between them. CDR3 amino acids: CASSAQVGTEAFF. For the CDR3, the DNA is TGTGCCAGCAGCGCCCAGGTGGGCACTGAAGCTTTCTTT.

V gene TRBV7-2 combines with J gene TRBJ2-7, with 10 bases lining up with TRBD2. V shed 2 bases, J shed 2 bases, and the junction held 3 bases outside the gene matches. Germline loops: CDR1 SGHTA, CDR2 FQGNSA. The CDR3 spans 15 residues. CDR3 DNA: TGTGCCAGCAGCTTAAGGGGGACTAGCGCCTACGAGCAGTACTTC. Its protein product is CASSLRGTSAYEQYF.

This rearrangement joins TRBV10-2 to TRBJ2-7, with TRBD1 matching over 9 bases. In germline, CDR1 is WSHSY, CDR2 SAAADI. J was trimmed by 7 bases and V by 9 bases; bases with no gene match: 10. The CDR3 contains 13 residues. In nucleotides, the CDR3 is TGCGCCAGTGTCCGGGACAGGGATGGGGAGCAGTACTTC. Amino acid sequence: CASVRDRDGEQYF.

The chain has TRBV29-1 and TRBJ2-5, with 7 bases lining up with TRBD2. Germline V gene sequence: CDR1 SQVTM, CDR2 ANQGSEA. This CDR3 has 12 residues. Germline trimming cut 7 bases from V and 5 bases from J; bases unmatched to any gene: 7. In nucleotides, the CDR3 is TGCAGCGAGCGGGACCACCGGGAGACCCAGTACTTC. Its translation: CSERDHRETQYF.

V is TRBV5-1 and J is TRBJ2-3; D is perhaps TRBD1 (5 bases). CDR1 and CDR2 from the germline V gene are SGHRS and YFSETQ. The CDR3 runs to 16 residues. The V end was cut by 1 base, the J end by 5 bases, with 17 bases between. The DNA for the CDR3 is TGCGCCAGCAGCTTGCAGGGAAGTGAACGGAGAGATACGCAGTATTTT. Protein product: CASSLQGSERRDTQYF.

CDR3: CASTPQHPNTQYF. CDR3 DNA: TGTGCCAGCACCCCCCAACATCCAAATACGCAGTATTTT. The chain couples TRBV7-2 to TRBJ2-3; D gene unclear. This CDR3 contains 13 residues. CDR1 SGHTA and CDR2 FQGNSA come from the germline V gene. The V and J ends lost 7 bases and 7 bases respectively, with 15 bases between them.

The CDR3, as DNA: TGTGCCAGCAGTTTAACCCCCCAGGGGAGCAATCAGCCCCAGCATTTT. It is translated as CASSLTPQGSNQPQHF. V and J are TRBV28 and TRBJ1-5, with D perhaps matching TRBD1 (6 bases). V was cut by 2 bases and J by 1 base, with 12 bases left in between. The germline V gene encodes CDR1 MDHEN and CDR2 SYDVKM. The CDR3 is 16 residues long.

This chain connects TRBV5-5 to TRBJ2-7; D might be TRBD1 (6 bases). CDR1 and CDR2 from the germline V gene are SGHKS and YYEKEE (reference sequence). The CDR3 covers 14 residues. Between the trimmed V and J ends, which lost 4 bases and 6 bases, there was a span of 17 bases. CDR3 bases: TGTGCCAGCAGCATGGTGAACAGGGCGAGCGAGCAGTACTTC. Translated: CASSMVNRASEQYF.

This chain joins TRBV5-6 and TRBJ2-4; 9 positions agree with TRBD1. After removal of 4 bases from V and 2 bases from J, the junction contained 7 bases not matched to a gene. Per germline, CDR1 SGHDT and CDR2 YYEEEE. The CDR3 is made up of 16 amino acids. CDR3 sequence (DNA): TGTGCCAGCAGCGTGACAGGGGGGCTCCCCAAAAACATTCAGTACTTC. Protein: CASSVTGGLPKNIQYF.